A single count supports the clone carrying this TCR beta chain. Germline is not matched at one junction end, which may reflect a read error. These data belong to a study of prognosis after radiotherapy for stage I lung cancer. Two-round multiplex PCR, the amplification method, yielded TCR beta CDR3 from genomic DNA. Primers specific to each TRBV and TRBJ gene drove first-round PCR. TCRdb fed the multiplex PCR reads into MiXCR, producing one record per CDR3 protein. The sample has some 30,000 distinct CDR3 sequences, around half seen once; the top ten hold about 17%. The CDR3 is made up of 17 amino acids. Germline assignment: CDR1 SGHTA and CDR2 FQGNSA.

The TCR was taken from a donor aged 50 or older with non-small cell lung cancer. Sequencing was performed on PBMCs, taken before or after stereotactic body radiation therapy (not recorded which). V and J are TRBV7-2 and TRBJ2-1; D perhaps matches TRBD2 (6 bases). The CDR3 loop reads CASSSPLGGWAYNEHFF. As DNA, the CDR3 is TGTGCCAGCAGCTCCCCTTTGGGGGGATGGGCTTACAATGAGCATTTCTTC.